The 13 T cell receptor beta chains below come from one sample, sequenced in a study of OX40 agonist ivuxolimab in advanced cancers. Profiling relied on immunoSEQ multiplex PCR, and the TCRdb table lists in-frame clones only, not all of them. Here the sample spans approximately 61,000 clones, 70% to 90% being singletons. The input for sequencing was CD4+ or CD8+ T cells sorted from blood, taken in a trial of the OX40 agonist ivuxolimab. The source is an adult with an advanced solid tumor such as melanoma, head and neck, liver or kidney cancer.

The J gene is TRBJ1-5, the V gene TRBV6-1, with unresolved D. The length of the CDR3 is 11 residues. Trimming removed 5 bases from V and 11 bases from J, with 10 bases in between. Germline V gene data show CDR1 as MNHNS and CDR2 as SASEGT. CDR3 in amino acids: CASSTGRSQHF. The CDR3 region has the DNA TGTGCCAGCAGTACCGGACGCTCCCAGCATTTT.

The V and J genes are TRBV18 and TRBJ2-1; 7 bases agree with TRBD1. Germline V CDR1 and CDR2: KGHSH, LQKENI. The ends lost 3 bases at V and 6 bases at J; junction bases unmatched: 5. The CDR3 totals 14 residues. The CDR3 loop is CASSPSDRPNEQFF. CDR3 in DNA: TGTGCCAGCTCACCTTCGGACAGGCCCAATGAGCAGTTCTTC.

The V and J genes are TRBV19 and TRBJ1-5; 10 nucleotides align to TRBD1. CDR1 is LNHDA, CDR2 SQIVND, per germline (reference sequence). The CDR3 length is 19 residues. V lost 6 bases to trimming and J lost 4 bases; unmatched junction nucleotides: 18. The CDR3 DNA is TGTGCCAGTAGCACCCTCCCGGGACAGGGGTATGTTGGGAATCAGCCCCAGCATTTT. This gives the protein CASSTLPGQGYVGNQPQHF.

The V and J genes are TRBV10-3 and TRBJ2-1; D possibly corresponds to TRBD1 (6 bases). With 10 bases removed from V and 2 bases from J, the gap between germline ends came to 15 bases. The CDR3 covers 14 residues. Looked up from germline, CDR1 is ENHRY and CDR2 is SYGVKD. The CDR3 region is CATNRDPPYNEQFF. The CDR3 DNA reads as TGTGCCACAAACAGGGACCCTCCCTACAATGAGCAGTTCTTC.

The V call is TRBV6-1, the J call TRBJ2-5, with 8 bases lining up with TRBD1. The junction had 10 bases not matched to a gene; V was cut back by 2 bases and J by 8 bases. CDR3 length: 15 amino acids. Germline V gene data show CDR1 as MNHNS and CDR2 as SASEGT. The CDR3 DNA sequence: TGTGCCAGCAGTGAACAGGGGGCGGACAAGAGAACCCAGTACTTC. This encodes CASSEQGADKRTQYF.

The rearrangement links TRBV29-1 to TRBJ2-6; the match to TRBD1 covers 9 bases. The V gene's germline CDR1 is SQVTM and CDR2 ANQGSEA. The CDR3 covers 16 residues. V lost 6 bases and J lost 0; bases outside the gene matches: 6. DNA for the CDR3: TGCAGCGTAAAACAGGGGGCGACCTCTGGGGCCAACGTCCTGACTTTC. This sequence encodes CSVKQGATSGANVLTF.

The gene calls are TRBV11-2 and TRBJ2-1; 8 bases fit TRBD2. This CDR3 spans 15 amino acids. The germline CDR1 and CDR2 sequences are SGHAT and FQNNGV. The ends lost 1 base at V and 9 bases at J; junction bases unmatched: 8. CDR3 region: CASSLVRGAMVEQFF. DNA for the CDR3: TGTGCCAGCAGCTTAGTGCGGGGGGCAATGGTTGAGCAGTTCTTC.

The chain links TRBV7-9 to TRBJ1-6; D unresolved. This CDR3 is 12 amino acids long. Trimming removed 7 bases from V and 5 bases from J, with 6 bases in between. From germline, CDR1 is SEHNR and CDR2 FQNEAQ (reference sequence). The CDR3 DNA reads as TGTGCCAGCACCCTGAATAATTCACCCCTCCACTTT. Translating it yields CASTLNNSPLHF.

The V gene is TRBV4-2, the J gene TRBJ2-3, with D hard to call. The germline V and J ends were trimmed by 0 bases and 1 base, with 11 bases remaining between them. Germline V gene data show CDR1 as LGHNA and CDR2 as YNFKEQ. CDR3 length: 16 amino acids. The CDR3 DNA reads TGTGCCAGCAGCCAAGAAGGCGGCGCCGGCACAGATACGCAGTATTTT. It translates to CASSQEGGAGTDTQYF.

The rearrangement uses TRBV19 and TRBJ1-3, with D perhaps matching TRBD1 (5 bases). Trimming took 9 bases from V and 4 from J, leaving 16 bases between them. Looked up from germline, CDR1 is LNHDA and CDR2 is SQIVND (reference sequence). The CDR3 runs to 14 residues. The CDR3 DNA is TGTGCCAGCCGTAGCCCAGGGACCGGAAACACCATATATTTT. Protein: CASRSPGTGNTIYF.

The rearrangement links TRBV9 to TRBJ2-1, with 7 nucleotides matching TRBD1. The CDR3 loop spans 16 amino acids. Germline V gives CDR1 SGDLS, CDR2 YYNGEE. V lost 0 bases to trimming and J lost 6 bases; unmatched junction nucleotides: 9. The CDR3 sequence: CASSVVVRTGRNEQFF. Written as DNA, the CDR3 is TGTGCCAGCAGCGTAGTCGTAAGGACAGGCCGCAATGAGCAGTTCTTC.

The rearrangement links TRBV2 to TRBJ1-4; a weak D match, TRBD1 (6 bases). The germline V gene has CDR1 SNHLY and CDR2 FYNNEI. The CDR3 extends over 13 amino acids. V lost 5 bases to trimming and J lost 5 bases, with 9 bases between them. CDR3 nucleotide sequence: TGTGCCAGCAGTTGGCAGGGGAATGAAAAACTGTTTTTT. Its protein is CASSWQGNEKLFF.

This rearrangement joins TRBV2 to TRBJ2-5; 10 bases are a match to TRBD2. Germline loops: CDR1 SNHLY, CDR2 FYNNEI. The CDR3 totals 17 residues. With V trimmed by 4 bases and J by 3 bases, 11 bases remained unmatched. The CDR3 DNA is TGTGCCAGCAGTGGAGGGTGGCTTCTAGCGGGAGAAGAGACCCAGTACTTC. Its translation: CASSGGWLLAGEETQYF.